This entry lists 19 T cell receptor beta chains sequenced from one sample in a study of blood T cell repertoires in COVID-19 (dated by TCRdb to about 2020). Library method: the immunoSEQ multiplex PCR assay. This is the immuneACCESS table as TCRdb keeps it, with only in-frame sequences that have V and J called. A part of the clones is gone; compared with another copy, unresolved V genes explain less than half, and the rest is unexplained. The sample table lists some 30,000 clones, 65% to 90% of them with a count of one. Clones ranked in the top ten supply 17% of the sample. The source material was peripheral blood. Receptors were obtained from a woman aged 55-75 years with active COVID-19.

V and J are TRBV28 and TRBJ1-5, with D unclear. This CDR3 contains 12 residues. Germline V gene lookup returns CDR1 MDHEN and CDR2 SYDVKM. With 2 bases removed from V and 7 bases from J, the gap between germline ends came to 6 bases. The CDR3 loop is CASSLGRQPQHF. CDR3 sequence (DNA): TGTGCCAGCAGTTTAGGGCGACAGCCCCAGCATTTT.

V usage is TRBV28 and J usage is TRBJ1-2; 7 positions agree with TRBD1. The V segment lost 6 bases and the J segment 4 bases; nucleotides outside the gene matches: 11. CDR3 length: 15 residues. In germline, CDR1 is MDHEN, CDR2 SYDVKM. The CDR3 DNA sequence: TGTGCCAGCAGGGATCACTCGACAGGGTCCTATGGCTACACCTTC. It is translated as CASRDHSTGSYGYTF.

This rearrangement joins TRBV19 to TRBJ2-1, with 7 bases identical to TRBD2. Germline CDR1 is LNHDA and CDR2 is SQIVND (reference sequence). Trimming at V came to 5 bases and at J to 5 bases, leaving 3 bases not matched to a gene. The CDR3 runs to 13 residues. The CDR3, as DNA: TGTGCCAGTAGTCGGCGGGAGCACAATGAGCAGTTCTTC. Its protein is CASSRREHNEQFF.

The V call is TRBV19, the J call TRBJ1-5; a possible D gene is TRBD1 (5 bases). Trimming removed 7 bases from V and 6 bases from J, with 22 bases in between. Germline V lookup: CDR1 LNHDA, CDR2 SQIVND (reference sequence). This CDR3 region has 16 residues. In nucleotides, the CDR3 is TGTGCCAGTACCCCCCTCCCTGGACAAGATCGTCAGCCCCAGCATTTT. Its protein product is CASTPLPGQDRQPQHF.

V is TRBV5-6 and J is TRBJ1-1, with 12 bases matching TRBD1. The junction had 10 bases not matched to a gene; V was cut back by 4 bases and J by 6 bases. The CDR3 runs 16 residues. CDR1 is SGHDT, CDR2 YYEEEE, per germline. CDR3 region: CASSHGTGGGRAEAFF. In DNA, the CDR3 is TGTGCCAGCAGCCATGGGACAGGGGGCGGGAGAGCTGAAGCTTTCTTT.

This chain uses TRBV28 with TRBJ2-7, with a tentative D call TRBD1 (5 bases). The V end lost 2 bases, the J end lost 7 bases, and 15 bases lay between the germline ends. This CDR3 region has 14 residues. In germline, CDR1 is MDHEN, CDR2 SYDVKM. The CDR3 nucleotides read TGTGCCAGCAGTTTAAGCGCAGGGTCGGGTGAGCAGTACTTC. Translating gives CASSLSAGSGEQYF.

V and J are TRBV6-5 and TRBJ1-2; tentative D call: TRBD1 (6 bases). V gave up 0 bases and J gave up 5 bases, with 16 bases separating them. Germline V gene lookup returns CDR1 MNHEY and CDR2 SVGAGI. The CDR3 sequence is 16 residues long. The chain's CDR3 is CASSYSSTGLTYGYTF. As DNA, the CDR3 is TGTGCCAGCAGTTACTCGAGCACAGGGCTGACATATGGCTACACCTTC.

This rearrangement joins TRBV28 to TRBJ1-2; D gene unclear. This CDR3 comprises 13 residues. V shed 6 bases and J shed 7 bases, with 15 bases lying between them. Germline CDR1 and CDR2: MDHEN and SYDVKM. In DNA form, the CDR3 reads TGTGCCAGCAGCCTTCCTTACGCGGTTGGCTACACCTTC. It specifies CASSLPYAVGYTF.

The chain is built from TRBV19 and TRBJ1-1; the match to TRBD1 covers 8 bases. The V and J ends lost 4 bases and 0 bases, in that order; junction bases with no gene match: 1. Germline loops: CDR1 LNHDA, CDR2 SQIVND (reference sequence). The CDR3 totals 14 residues. The CDR3 region has the DNA TGTGCCAGTAGTAAGACAGGGGTGAACACTGAAGCTTTCTTT. Its translation: CASSKTGVNTEAFF.

The J gene is TRBJ2-1, the V gene TRBV5-1; 7 positions agree with TRBD2. The V segment lost 4 bases and the J segment 6 bases; nucleotides outside the gene matches: 13. The CDR3 contains 16 residues. Germline V gene lookup returns CDR1 SGHRS and CDR2 YFSETQ. The CDR3 here is CASSNPGGRIPNEQFF. CDR3 DNA: TGCGCCAGCAGCAATCCCGGGGGGAGGATACCCAATGAGCAGTTCTTC. The complete variable domain, with remaining parts taken from reference TRBV5-1 and TRBJ2-1, reads KAGVTQTPRYLIKTRGQQVTLSCSPISGHRSVSWYQQTPGQGLQFLFEYFSETQRNKGNFPGRFSGRQFSNSRSEMNVSTLELGDSALYLCASSNPGGRIPNEQFFGPGTRLTVL.

This clone was found once. The V and J genes are TRBV7-2 and TRBJ2-2; D is perhaps TRBD1 (7 bases). The V gene lost 5 bases and the J gene lost 1 base, with 14 bases spanning the gap. Germline-derived CDR1 and CDR2 are SGHTA and FQGNSA. This CDR3 is 16 amino acids long. CDR3 protein: CASSPRGRGNTGELFF. The CDR3 bases are TGTGCCAGCAGCCCTAGGGGGCGGGGGAACACCGGGGAGCTGTTTTTT. Complete variable domain (other parts from reference TRBV7-2 and TRBJ2-2): GAGVSQSPSNKVTEKGKDVELRCDPISGHTALYWYRQSLGQGLEFLIYFQGNSAPDKSGLPSDRFSAERTGGSVSTLTIQRTQQEDSAVYLCASSPRGRGNTGELFFGEGSRLTVL.

This clone was seen just once. The chain joins TRBV3-1 (or the pseudogene TRBV3-2) to TRBJ2-1; 13 bases fit TRBD2. CDR1 is LGHDT, CDR2 YNNKEL, per germline (reference sequence). The CDR3 spans 18 residues. Trimming cost V 3 bases and J 0 bases; bases outside gene matches: 5. The CDR3 is CASSQRTSGRNSYNEQFF. Here the CDR3 DNA reads TGTGCCAGCAGCCAGCGGACTAGCGGGAGAAACTCCTACAATGAGCAGTTCTTC.

This clone was counted once. The chain links TRBV18 to TRBJ2-2; D not resolved. The CDR3 runs 13 residues. The germline V gene has CDR1 KGHSH and CDR2 LQKENI. V gave up 3 bases and J gave up 2 bases, with 4 bases separating them. The CDR3 loop reads CASSPVNTGELFF. CDR3 coding DNA: TGTGCCAGCTCACCCGTCAACACCGGGGAGCTGTTTTTT.

V gene TRBV18 combines with J gene TRBJ2-1, with 7 bases fitting TRBD1. With V trimmed by 6 bases and J by 8 bases, 13 bases remained unmatched. Germline V gene lookup returns CDR1 KGHSH and CDR2 LQKENI. CDR3 length equals 15 residues. The CDR3 region is CASSTQEGAYHEQFF. Written as DNA, the CDR3 is TGTGCCAGCTCGACACAAGAGGGGGCATACCATGAGCAGTTCTTC. Together with reference TRBV18 and TRBJ2-1, the CDR3 gives the full variable domain: NAGVMQNPRHLVRRRGQEARLRCSPMKGHSHVYWYRQLPEEGLKFMVYLQKENIIDESGMPKERFSAEFPKEGPSILRIQQVVRGDSAAYFCASSTQEGAYHEQFFGPGTRLTVL.

V is TRBV21-1 and J is TRBJ2-7; TRBD1 reflects the table's D call only, with no check against the DNA. TRBV21-1 is a listed pseudogene. The CDR3 loop spans 16 amino acids. The CDR3 is CASSIKTGTSSYEQYF. In DNA form, the CDR3 reads TGTGCCAGCAGCATAAAGACAGGGACATCCTCTTACGAGCAGTACTTC.

V is TRBV28 and J is TRBJ2-1, with 8 positions matching TRBD2. Germline V gives CDR1 MDHEN, CDR2 SYDVKM. CDR3 length: 16 amino acids. V lost 6 bases to trimming and J lost 3 bases; unmatched junction nucleotides: 10. In nucleotides, the CDR3 is TGTGCCAGCAGCCGCGGGAGGACCACCCTCTACAATGAGCAGTTCTTC. Protein: CASSRGRTTLYNEQFF. Together with reference TRBV28 and TRBJ2-1, the CDR3 gives the full variable domain: DVKVTQSSRYLVKRTGEKVFLECVQDMDHENMFWYRQDPGLGLRLIYFSYDVKMKEKGDIPEGYSVSREKKERFSLILESASTNQTSMYLCASSRGRTTLYNEQFFGPGTRLTVL.

V usage is TRBV6-5 and J usage is TRBJ1-5; D not resolved. V gave up 7 bases and J gave up 0 bases, with 10 bases separating them. CDR1 and CDR2 (germline): MNHEY, SVGAGI. The CDR3 loop spans 14 amino acids. CDR3 sequence reads: CASNPGPSNQPQHF. The CDR3 nucleotides read TGTGCCAGCAACCCGGGTCCTAGCAATCAGCCCCAGCATTTT.

In DNA form, the CDR3 reads TGTGCCAGCAGTTGGGTGGGGAGGAGCTACGAGCAGTACTTC. This codes for CASSWVGRSYEQYF. The chain couples TRBV27 to TRBJ2-7, with D perhaps matching TRBD2 (6 bases). V was shortened by 4 bases and J by 3 bases, with 13 bases between the two germline ends. Germline V gives CDR1 MNHEY, CDR2 SMNVEV (reference sequence). The CDR3 extends over 14 amino acids.

This clone is medium-sized (0.01 to 0.1%). The chain uses TRBV6-1 and TRBJ1-5; TRBD1 matches 9 bases. The CDR3 loop spans 15 amino acids. Germline lookup yields CDR1 MNHNS and CDR2 SASEGT. The J segment lost 6 bases and the V segment lost 2 bases, leaving 5 bases of the junction unmatched. The CDR3 region is CASSEPGQGSQPQHF. The CDR3 DNA sequence: TGTGCCAGCAGTGAACCCGGACAGGGGTCTCAGCCCCAGCATTTT.